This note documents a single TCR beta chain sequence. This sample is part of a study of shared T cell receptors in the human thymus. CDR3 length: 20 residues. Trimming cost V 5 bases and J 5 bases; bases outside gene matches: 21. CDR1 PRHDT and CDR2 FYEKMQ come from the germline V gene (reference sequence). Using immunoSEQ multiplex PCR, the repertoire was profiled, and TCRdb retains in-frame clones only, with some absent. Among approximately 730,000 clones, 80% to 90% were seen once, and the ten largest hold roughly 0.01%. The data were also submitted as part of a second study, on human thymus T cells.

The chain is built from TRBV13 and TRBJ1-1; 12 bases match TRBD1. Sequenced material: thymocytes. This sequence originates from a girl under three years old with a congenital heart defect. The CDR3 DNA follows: TGTGCCAGCAGCCTCCCCGGGACAGGGGGCGATTTCTCTAGGGAGACTGAAGCTTTCTTT. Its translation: CASSLPGTGGDFSRETEAFF.